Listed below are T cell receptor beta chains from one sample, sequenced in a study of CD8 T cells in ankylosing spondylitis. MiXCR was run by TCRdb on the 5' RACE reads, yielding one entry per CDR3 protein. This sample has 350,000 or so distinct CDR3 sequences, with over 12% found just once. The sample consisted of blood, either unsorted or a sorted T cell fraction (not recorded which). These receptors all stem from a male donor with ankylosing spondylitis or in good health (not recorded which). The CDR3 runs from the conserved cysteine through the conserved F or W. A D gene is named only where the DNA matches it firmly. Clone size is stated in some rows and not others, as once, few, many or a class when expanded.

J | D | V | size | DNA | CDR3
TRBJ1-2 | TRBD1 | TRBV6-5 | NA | TGTGCCAGCAGTTACTCAGGGGGCGCGATCACCTATGGCTACACCTTC | CASSYSGGAITYGYTF
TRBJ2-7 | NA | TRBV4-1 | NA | TGCGCCAGCAGCCAAGGAGGGGGTGACTTCGCCGAGCAGTACTTC | CASSQGGGDFAEQYF
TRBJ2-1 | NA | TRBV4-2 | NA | TGTGCCAGCAGCCAAGTTCTCTGGGGCGATGAGCAGTTCTTC | CASSQVLWGDEQFF
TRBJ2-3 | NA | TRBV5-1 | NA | TGCGCCAGCAGCCCGGGCTTTTCATACACAGATACGCAGTATTTT | CASSPGFSYTDTQYF
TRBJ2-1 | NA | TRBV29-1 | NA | TGCAGCGCGGGACGGTCCTACAATGAGCAGTTCTTC | CSAGRSYNEQFF
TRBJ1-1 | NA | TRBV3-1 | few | TGTGCCAGCAGCCAGGATCAGGGGTGGACTGAAGCTTTCTTT | CASSQDQGWTEAFF
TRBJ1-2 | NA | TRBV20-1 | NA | TGCAGTGCTAGCGAGGGATCTGGGGGCTACACCTTC | CSASEGSGGYTF
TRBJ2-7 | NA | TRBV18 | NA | TGTGCCAGCTCACCTCCGACAGGCTCCTACGAGCAGTACTTC | CASSPPTGSYEQYF
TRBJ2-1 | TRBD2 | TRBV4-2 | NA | TGTGCCAGCAGCCCAACAAGTGGACTAGCGGGTCGCCGGGCCTCCTACAATGAGCAGTTCTTC | CASSPTSGLAGRRASYNEQFF
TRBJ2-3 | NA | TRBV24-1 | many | TGTGCCACCAGTGAGGGGATGGAAGATACGCAGTATTTT | CATSEGMEDTQYF
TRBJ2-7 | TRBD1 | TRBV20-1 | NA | TGCAGTGCTAGGAGACAGGGGCTCAACGAGCAGTACTTC | CSARRQGLNEQYF
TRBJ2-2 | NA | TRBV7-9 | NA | TGTGCCAGCAGCTTAGGACAGGTCCTCACCGGGGAGCTGTTTTTT | CASSLGQVLTGELFF
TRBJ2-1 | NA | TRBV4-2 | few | TGTGCCAGCAGCCGAGAGGGGGGGAGCGGCAATGAGCAGTTCTTC | CASSREGGSGNEQFF
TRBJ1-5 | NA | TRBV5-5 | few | TGTGCCAGCAGCTTCTCCGCCGGCTCAGTTTATAGCAATCAGCCCCAGCATTTT | CASSFSAGSVYSNQPQHF
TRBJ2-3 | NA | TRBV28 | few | TGTGCCAGTCAGATAGGGAGCACAGATACGCAGTATTTT | CASQIGSTDTQYF
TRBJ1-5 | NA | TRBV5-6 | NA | TGTGCCAGCAGCTTCGGCAGCAACTATCAGCCCCAGCATTTT | CASSFGSNYQPQHF
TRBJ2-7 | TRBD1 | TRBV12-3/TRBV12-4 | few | TGTGCCAGCAGTCCCGGGACAGGGCGAGAGCAGTACTTC | CASSPGTGREQYF
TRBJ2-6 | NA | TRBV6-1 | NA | TGTGCCAGCAGGCCACAAGTCTCTGGGGCCAACGTCCTGACTTTC | CASRPQVSGANVLTF
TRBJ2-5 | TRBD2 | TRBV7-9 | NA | TGTGCAAGCAGCTATGGGACTAGGGTAGATCAAGAGACCCAGTACTTC | CASSYGTRVDQETQYF
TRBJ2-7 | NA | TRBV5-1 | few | TGCGCCAGCAGCCCATCAGGGAATAGCTACGAGCAGTACTTC | CASSPSGNSYEQYF
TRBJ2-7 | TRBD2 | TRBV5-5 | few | TGTGCCAGCAGCCAAGGACTAGCGGGAGTGGGCGAGCAGTACTTC | CASSQGLAGVGEQYF
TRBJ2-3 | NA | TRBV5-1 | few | TGCGCCAGCAGCTTGCTGGGTCAGCGCTCTAGTGGGACAGATACGCAGTATTTT | CASSLLGQRSSGTDTQYF
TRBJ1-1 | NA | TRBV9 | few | TGTGCCAGCAGCGTGGACGTCCGAAGGACTGAAGCTTTCTTT | CASSVDVRRTEAFF
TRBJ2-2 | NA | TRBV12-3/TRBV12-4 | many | TGTGCCAGCAGTGGCTCCGGGGAGCTGTTTTTT | CASSGSGELFF
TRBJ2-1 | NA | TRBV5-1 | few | TGCGCCAGCAGCCTGGGACTGTTTTCCTACAATGAGCAGTTCTTC | CASSLGLFSYNEQFF
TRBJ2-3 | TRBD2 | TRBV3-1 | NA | TGTGCCAGCAGCCAAGGGACTAGCCCAGATACGCAGTATTTT | CASSQGTSPDTQYF
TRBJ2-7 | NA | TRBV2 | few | TGTGCCAGCAACGGTGGAATAGGCGAGCAGTACTTC | CASNGGIGEQYF
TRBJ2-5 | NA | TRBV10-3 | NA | TGTGCCATCAGTGAAGGAACGGATGCTAGGGAGACCCAGTACTTC | CAISEGTDARETQYF
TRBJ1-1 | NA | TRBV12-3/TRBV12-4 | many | TGTGCCAGCAGCCCCCGTGGTGGTCCCACTGAAGCTTTCTTT | CASSPRGGPTEAFF
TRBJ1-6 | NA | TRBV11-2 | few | TGTGCCAGCAGCTTTTTAGCAGGGAGTTCACCCCTCCACTTT | CASSFLAGSSPLHF
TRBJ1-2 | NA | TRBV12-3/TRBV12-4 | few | TGTGCCAGCAGTCTGGGGGCCATCTCTGGCTACACCTTC | CASSLGAISGYTF
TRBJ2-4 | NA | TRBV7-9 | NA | TGTGCCAGCAGCCGGGACTTTAGAGGTGCCAAAAACATTCAGTACTTC | CASSRDFRGAKNIQYF
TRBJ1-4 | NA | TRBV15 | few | TGTGCCACCAGCCAACAGGGTGAAAAACTGTTTTTT | CATSQQGEKLFF
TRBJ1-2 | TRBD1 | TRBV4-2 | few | TGTGCCAGCAGCCATGGTCGGCAGGGGGCTAACTATGGCTACACCTTC | CASSHGRQGANYGYTF
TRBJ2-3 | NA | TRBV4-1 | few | TGCGCCAGCGGGACATCCTCGGGCACAGATACGCAGTATTTT | CASGTSSGTDTQYF
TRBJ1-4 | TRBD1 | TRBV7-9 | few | TGTGCCAGCAGTCTCGGAGGGGGCGCGGCATCTGAAAAACTGTTTTTT | CASSLGGGAASEKLFF
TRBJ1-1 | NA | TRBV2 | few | TGTGCCAGCACCCCCGGGCCAGCCCTTTTTAACACTGAAGCTTTCTTT | CASTPGPALFNTEAFF
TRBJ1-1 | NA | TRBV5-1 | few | TGCGCCAGCAGGTTGGGGGCGCTTCCCGACACTGAAGCTTTCTTT | CASRLGALPDTEAFF
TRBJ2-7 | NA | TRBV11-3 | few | TGTGCCAGCAGCACCAGGGGGGAGACCTACGAGCAGTACTTC | CASSTRGETYEQYF
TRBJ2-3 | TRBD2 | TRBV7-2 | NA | TGTGCCAGCAGCGTAGCCGGACTAGCGGGTACAGATACGCAGTATTTT | CASSVAGLAGTDTQYF
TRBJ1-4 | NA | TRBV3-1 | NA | TGTGCCAGCAGTTCTACGTGGGGGGACGAAAAACTGTTTTTT | CASSSTWGDEKLFF
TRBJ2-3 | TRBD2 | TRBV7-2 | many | TGTGCCAGCAGCTTCAGCGGGAGGGTGGCAGATACGCAGTATTTT | CASSFSGRVADTQYF
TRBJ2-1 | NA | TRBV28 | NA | TGTGCCAGCAGTGGGAGAAGGACTGCCTGGAGGGAGCAGTTCTTC | CASSGRRTAWREQFF
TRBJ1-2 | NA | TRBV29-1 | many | TGCAGCGTTGAAGATGGGTTTCGGGTGGGCAGGGGCCGTAACTATGGCTACACCTTC | CSVEDGFRVGRGRNYGYTF
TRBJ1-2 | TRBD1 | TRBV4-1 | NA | TGCGCCAGCAGCGCCCAGACAGGGAACTATGGCTACACCTTC | CASSAQTGNYGYTF
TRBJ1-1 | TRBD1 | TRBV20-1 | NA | TGCAGTGCTAGGTGGACAGGGATGAACACTGAAGCTTTCTTT | CSARWTGMNTEAFF
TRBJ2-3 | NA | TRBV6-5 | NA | TGTGCCAGCAGTTCTTCCCTCTCGCCAGATACGCAGTATTTT | CASSSSLSPDTQYF
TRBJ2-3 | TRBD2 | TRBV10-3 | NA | TGTGCCATCGCAGCGGGAGGGGGCACAGATACGCAGTATTTT | CAIAAGGGTDTQYF
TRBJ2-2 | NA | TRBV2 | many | TGTGCCAGCAGTTCCCCCCCCGGGGAGCTGTTTTTT | CASSSPPGELFF
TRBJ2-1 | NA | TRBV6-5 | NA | TGTGCCAGCACTTCCACTTGGGGGCCCTACAATGAGCAGTTCTTC | CASTSTWGPYNEQFF
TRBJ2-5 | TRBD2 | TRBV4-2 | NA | TGTGCCAGCAGCCACCCGCAACTAGCGAGGGAGACCCAGTACTTC | CASSHPQLARETQYF
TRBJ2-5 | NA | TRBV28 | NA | TGTGCCAGCAGTCGCCTCGACGGTCGACGGGATTCCCAGTACTTC | CASSRLDGRRDSQYF
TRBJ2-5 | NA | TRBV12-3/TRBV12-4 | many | TGTGCCAGCAGTTTAGGGACTTACCAGGAGACCCAGTACTTC | CASSLGTYQETQYF
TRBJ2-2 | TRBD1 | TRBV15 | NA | TGTGCCACCAGCAGTGGACAGGTCGCGAACACCGGGGAGCTGTTTTTT | CATSSGQVANTGELFF